This T cell receptor (beta chain) was captured in a study of T cell responses to AZD1222 COVID-19 vaccine (dated by TCRdb to the early 2020s). Study-wide context: AZD1222 recipients given second doses at about 4 weeks or at about 12 weeks were pooled, since spike-specific TCR depth and breadth were not found to differ between the two schedules. TCR sequencing was performed for about 240 trial participants, of whom around 210 were given two doses of AZD1222 and approximately 26 were given two doses of MenACWY control vaccine. Trial participants were enrolled into age subgroups of 18-55, 56-69 and 70-plus years, which contained approximately 150, 28 and 58 TCR-sequenced participants, respectively. Broader findings and caveats from the paper: In the small 56-69-year group, the increase in depth fell short of significance, most likely because of low power. Conclusions about previously exposed vaccinees are limited because only a handful of AZD1222 recipients were SARS-CoV-2 seropositive at baseline. Participants were mostly white British and included more females than males, and it was suggested by the authors that clonal diversity may have been underestimated. Epitopes outside the regions mutated in the B.1.351 and B.1.1.7 variants were reportedly recognized by nearly half of the unique spike-specific TCRs. The vaccine-associated CD4 TCRs covered the entire spike protein, and the dominant responses fell in regions 160-218 and 743-854. Because no samples from the day 14 peak response were available, repertoires could be characterized only after the peak T cell response. After two AZD1222 doses, both the breadth and the depth of spike-specific TCRs were significantly higher than at day 0 and than in MenACWY recipients.

Worth noting for this clone: Its antigen is currently not known. Qualities for individual bases were not recorded, and no much larger clone is one base off.

The germline V gene yields KGHSH for CDR1 and LQKENI for CDR2. Counted from cysteine to phenylalanine, this CDR3 has 18 amino acids. Of all the DNA, just the CDR3 is kept, 54 bases in frame from base 1. V has 0 bases trimmed and J has 0 bases trimmed; junction bases matching no gene number 8. This sample's time point label indicates: baseline before first vaccination. The vaccinee samples were drawn from two UK trials, COV001 and COV002, one of which was a single-blind randomized controlled phase 2/3 trial testing AZD1222 (ChAdOx1 nCoV-19) in healthy adults. For TCRbeta chain sequencing, PBMC samples from trial participants were taken at day 0 and at day 28 after the second dose. The CDR3 regions of human TCRbeta chains were subjected to immunosequencing. In the paper's pipeline: TCRs in the repertoires were matched against a reference library of SARS-CoV-2-specific TCRs that had been generated with the MIRA antigen-specificity platform. Breadth meant the fraction of unique TCRs that were SARS-CoV-2-associated, whereas depth meant the fraction of total T cells that were SARS-CoV-2-associated. Using the MIRA data, each spike-specific TCR was assigned both to the spike region to which the TCR was reactive and to a CD4 or CD8 class. Log10-transformed breadth and depth values were compared by one-way ANOVA with Sidak's multiple comparisons tests. TCRdb's version of the immuneACCESS table is confined to in-frame rearrangements and falls short of the full clone set. An unresolved V gene accounts for under half of the shortfall where checked; the remainder is of unknown origin. V and J calls plus clone size are reproduced from that table; the DNA served to infer D and trimming. This sample lists tens of thousands of clones; 82% were detected once. The top ten constitute over 5% of the sample.

Sample: peripheral blood, taken on day 0 of AZD1222 vaccination. The sequence came from an adult in good health. The chain links TRBV18 with TRBJ2-1, with 7 bases in between that match TRBD1. The CDR3 amino acid sequence is: CASSPPDTGAISYNEQFF. At the DNA level, the sequence is TGTGCCAGCTCACCACCGGACACAGGGGCCATCTCCTACAATGAGCAGTTCTTC.